This is a list of T cell receptor beta chains from one sample in a study of a mutant IDH1 vaccine in newly diagnosed glioma. Libraries were prepared by immunoSEQ multiplex PCR; TCRdb keeps only in-frame clonotypes and omits some of them. There are about 68,000 clones in the sample; less than 85% occur only once, and about 7.5% lies in the top ten. The sample consisted of PBMCs, taken from a glioma patient treated with radiotherapy, temozolomide or both. These receptors came from a man aged 45-65 years with glioma. Each CDR3 is given with its conserved first and last residue. The order of the fields is J gene, D gene, V gene, clone size, CDR3 length, CDR3 protein, CDR3 DNA. The D gene is left open where the match is weak. Size tells how often a clone was seen (once, few, many) or the class of an expanded clone, and some rows leave it out.

TRBJ1-1 - TRBV4-2 - 15 CASSQDSAENTEAFF TGTGCCAGCAGCCAAGATTCGGCTGAGAACACTGAAGCTTTCTTT
TRBJ1-3 - TRBV15 - 13 CATSLHQGNTIYF TGTGCCACCAGCCTTCACCAGGGAAACACCATATATTTT
TRBJ1-3 - TRBV7-2 few 17 CASSFSNRPASGNTIYF TGTGCCAGCAGCTTCTCGAACAGGCCCGCCTCTGGAAACACCATATATTTT
TRBJ1-1 TRBD1 TRBV27 - 15 CASSIQGWGDTEAFF TGTGCCAGCAGTATACAGGGGTGGGGTGACACTGAAGCTTTCTTT
TRBJ1-3 TRBD1 TRBV5-4 - 16 CASSSTGGSIKNTIYF TGTGCCAGCAGTTCTACAGGGGGCTCCATTAAAAACACCATATATTTT
TRBJ1-3 - TRBV29-1 - 16 CSVEVTGFNSGNTIYF TGCAGCGTTGAAGTCACAGGATTCAACTCTGGAAACACCATATATTTT
TRBJ1-2 TRBD1 TRBV4-1 - 15 CASSQVPGQAYGYTF TGCGCCAGCAGCCAAGTCCCAGGACAGGCCTATGGCTACACCTTC
TRBJ2-5 - TRBV4-1 - 12 CASSQTGGTQYF TGCGCCAGCAGCCAAACCGGTGGGACCCAGTACTTC
TRBJ1-1 TRBD1 TRBV4-3 many 13 CASGKAGGTEAFF TGCGCCAGCGGTAAGGCAGGGGGGACTGAAGCTTTCTTT
TRBJ2-7 - TRBV25-1 - 14 CASSEGSGRGEQYF TGTGCCAGCAGTGAAGGATCGGGGCGCGGGGAGCAGTACTTC
TRBJ1-1 - TRBV7-8 - 15 CASSLRTIMNTEAFF TGTGCCAGCAGCTTGCGTACGATAATGAACACTGAAGCTTTCTTT
TRBJ1-5 TRBD1 TRBV7-8 - 14 CASSSGQGHQPQHF TGTGCCAGCAGCTCCGGACAGGGCCATCAGCCCCAGCATTTT
TRBJ1-2 TRBD1 TRBV29-1 - 13 CSARGGPDYGYTF TGCAGCGCCAGGGGGGGTCCGGACTATGGCTACACCTTC
TRBJ1-1 TRBD1 TRBV6-5 - 15 CASSPRDRGNTEAFF TGTGCCAGCAGCCCCAGGGACAGGGGGAACACTGAAGCTTTCTTT
TRBJ2-7 - TRBV25-1 - 13 CASSGIGRDEQYF TGTGCCAGCAGTGGAATAGGGCGAGACGAGCAGTACTTC
TRBJ1-1 TRBD1 TRBV19 - 14 CASSYRGANTEAFF TGTGCCAGCTCGTACAGGGGAGCGAACACTGAAGCTTTCTTT
TRBJ2-3 - TRBV4-1 - 16 CASSRWGDSSTDTQYF TGCGCCAGCAGCCGGTGGGGGGACAGTAGCACAGATACGCAGTATTTT
TRBJ2-3 TRBD2 TRBV11-1 - 14 CASSLRGGIDTQYF TGTGCCAGCAGCTTACGGGGGGGGATAGATACGCAGTATTTT
TRBJ2-5 TRBD2 TRBV7-2 once 16 CASSLEQRGGLETQYF TGTGCCAGCAGCTTAGAACAGCGGGGGGGCCTCGAGACCCAGTACTTC
TRBJ1-1 TRBD1 TRBV11-2 - 17 CASSLAYRGSMDTEAFF TGTGCCAGCAGCTTAGCATACAGGGGTTCGATGGATACTGAAGCTTTCTTT
TRBJ1-2 - TRBV6-4 - 13 CASSGRGLPPSTF TGTGCCAGCAGTGGGAGGGGTCTCCCCCCTAGCACCTTC
TRBJ1-5 - TRBV30 - 13 CAWQKASNQPQHF TGTGCCTGGCAAAAGGCAAGCAATCAGCCCCAGCATTTT
TRBJ1-1 - TRBV6-1 - 15 CASSDRPIGDTEAFF TGTGCCAGCAGTGATCGGCCAATCGGGGACACTGAAGCTTTCTTT